One and the same sample provided the 22 T cell receptor beta chains below, sequenced in a study of T-cell reconstitution after alpha-beta-depleted transplantation in children. For TCRbeta, the library was prepared with unique molecular identifiers. TCRdb used MiXCR to reprocess the PCR reads, holding one entry per CDR3 protein. In the table there are around 800,000 distinct CDR3 sequences, around 17% of which are singletons. The source was PBMCs, mostly from graft donor cells, collected 360 days after TCRalphabeta/CD19-depleted stem cell transplant. The receptors were gathered from a male patient younger than 18 who had a stem cell transplant for acute lymphoblastic leukemia, so the T cells may come from the graft donor.

V and J are TRBV7-9 and TRBJ2-7, with a tentative D call TRBD2 (6 bases). V was cut by 1 base and J by 2 bases, with 12 bases left in between. The CDR3 has 15 residues. CDR1 and CDR2 from the germline V gene are SEHNR and FQNEAQ (reference sequence). CDR3 in amino acids: CASSLGQLAAYEQYF. Here the CDR3 DNA reads TGTGCCAGCAGCTTAGGCCAACTAGCCGCCTACGAGCAGTACTTC. The full variable domain, completed using reference TRBV7-9 and TRBJ2-7, is DTGVSQNPRHKITKRGQNVTFRCDPISEHNRLYWYRQTLGQGPEFLTYFQNEAQLEKSRLLSDRFSAERPKGSFSTLEIQRTEQGDSAMYLCASSLGQLAAYEQYFGPGTRLTVT.

This clonotype was found a few times. The V call is TRBV2, the J call TRBJ2-3; 11 bases fit TRBD2. Germline CDR1 SNHLY, CDR2 FYNNEI. The CDR3 contains 16 residues. The junction had 8 bases not matched to a gene; V was cut back by 7 bases and J by 2 bases. The CDR3 bases are TGTGCCAGCACCCCGGGACTAGCGGCCCTCACAGATACGCAGTATTTT. Protein sequence: CASTPGLAALTDTQYF. Variable domain in full (rest from reference TRBV2 and TRBJ2-3): EPEVTQTPSHQVTQMGQEVILRCVPISNHLYFYWYRQILGQKVEFLVSFYNNEISEKSEIFDDQFSVERPDGSNFTLKIRSTKLEDSAMYFCASTPGLAALTDTQYFGPGTRLTVL.

The gene calls are TRBV11-2 and TRBJ2-1; D possibly matches TRBD1 or TRBD2 (5 bases each). The CDR3 length is 17 residues. V was shortened by 5 bases and J by 4 bases, with 21 bases between the two germline ends. Germline CDR1 and CDR2: SGHAT and FQNNGV. Here the CDR3 DNA reads TGTGCCAGCAGCCCCGGGACCTCCGAGGGTAAATACAATGAGCAGTTCTTC. Its translation: CASSPGTSEGKYNEQFF. Using reference TRBV11-2 and TRBJ2-1 for the parts outside the CDR3, the full variable domain is EAGVAQSPRYKIIEKRQSVAFWCNPISGHATLYWYQQILGQGPKLLIQFQNNGVVDDSQLPKDRFSAERLKGVDSTLKIQPAKLEDSAVYLCASSPGTSEGKYNEQFFGPGTRLTVL.

This sequence joins TRBV3-1 and TRBJ1-3, with 7 bases lining up with TRBD1. This CDR3 is 15 amino acids long. Trimming cost V 4 bases and J 3 bases; bases outside gene matches: 6. Germline V gives CDR1 LGHDT, CDR2 YNNKEL (reference sequence). CDR3 loop: CASSRPTGLGNTIYF. The CDR3 DNA reads TGTGCCAGCAGCCGCCCGACAGGGCTTGGAAACACCATATATTTT.

The genes are TRBV28 and TRBJ2-1, with 8 bases lining up with TRBD2. Germline V gives CDR1 MDHEN, CDR2 SYDVKM. The CDR3 spans 16 residues. V shed 3 bases, J shed 7 bases, and the junction held 11 bases outside the gene matches. CDR3 in amino acids: CASSFPGLGIGNEQFF. In nucleotides, the CDR3 is TGTGCCAGCAGTTTTCCGGGACTAGGGATTGGTAATGAGCAGTTCTTC.

This clonotype was observed a handful of times. The chain combines TRBV5-1 with TRBJ1-3, with a possible D match to TRBD1 (5 bases). V was pared by 4 bases and J by 0 bases, with 14 bases between. Germline V lookup: CDR1 SGHRS, CDR2 YFSETQ. CDR3 size: 16 residues. Here the CDR3 DNA reads TGCGCCAGCAGCCCGGGGGGAGATCTCTCTGGAAACACCATATATTTT. This translates into CASSPGGDLSGNTIYF. The full variable domain, with the rest looked up from reference TRBV5-1 and TRBJ1-3, is KAGVTQTPRYLIKTRGQQVTLSCSPISGHRSVSWYQQTPGQGLQFLFEYFSETQRNKGNFPGRFSGRQFSNSRSEMNVSTLELGDSALYLCASSPGGDLSGNTIYFGEGSWLTVV.

This clonotype was observed a few times. V and J are TRBV12-3 or TRBV12-4 and TRBJ1-5; D unclear. The V end lost 1 base, the J end lost 4 bases, and 11 bases lay between the germline ends. The length of the CDR3 is 15 residues. The CDR3 region is CASSLVQTGNQPQHF. In DNA form, the CDR3 reads TGTGCCAGCAGTTTAGTACAGACGGGGAATCAGCCCCAGCATTTT.

The sample holds a few counts of this clonotype. The rearrangement uses TRBV29-1 and TRBJ1-2; D is uncertain. V was shortened by 6 bases and J by 4 bases, with 9 bases between the two germline ends. This CDR3 has 11 amino acids. The germline gives CDR1 SQVTM, CDR2 ANQGSEA. CDR3 loop: CSVPISYGYTF. CDR3 bases: TGCAGCGTACCCATCTCCTATGGCTACACCTTC.

Ten or more counts support this clonotype. The gene calls are TRBV5-1 and TRBJ2-6, with no clear D. The CDR3 has 16 amino acids. The germline V gene has CDR1 SGHRS and CDR2 YFSETQ. The V end lost 0 bases, the J end lost 1 base, and 8 bases lay between the germline ends. The CDR3 coding sequence is TGCGCCAGCAGCTTGGTATACGGATCTGGGGCCAACGTCCTGACTTTC. It is translated as CASSLVYGSGANVLTF.

The CDR3 sequence: CASSHRGYPYEQYF. The DNA of the CDR3 is TGCGCCAGCAGCCACAGGGGGTATCCCTACGAGCAGTACTTC. This chain joins TRBV5-1 and TRBJ2-7; 8 nucleotides match TRBD1. This CDR3 has 14 residues. Germline loops: CDR1 SGHRS, CDR2 YFSETQ. The ends lost 4 bases at V and 2 bases at J; junction bases unmatched: 5.

This chain links TRBV10-2 with TRBJ2-7; 9 bases match TRBD2. The CDR3 sequence is 16 residues long. In germline, CDR1 is WSHSY, CDR2 SAAADI. V lost 3 bases to trimming and J lost 4 bases; unmatched junction nucleotides: 10. The CDR3 here is CASSDLAASGEYEQYF. The CDR3 bases are TGCGCCAGCAGTGACCTTGCGGCTAGCGGGGAGTACGAGCAGTACTTC.

The chain recombines TRBV25-1 with TRBJ2-7; 11 bases line up with TRBD1. Germline CDR1 is MGHDK and CDR2 is SYGVNS. Losses at the gene ends were 4 bases for V and 5 bases for J; bases not matched to a gene: 4. The CDR3 has 14 residues. As DNA, the CDR3 is TGTGCCAGCAGTGGAGGACAGGGGGCCCACGAGCAGTACTTC. Translation: CASSGGQGAHEQYF.

The rearrangement links TRBV6-1 to TRBJ2-7, with a possible D match to TRBD1 (6 bases). Germline CDR1 reads MNHNS; CDR2 reads SASEGT. Trimming took off 6 bases at V and 2 bases at J, with 11 bases between the two ends. The CDR3 loop spans 13 amino acids. CDR3 sequence: CASRLTGTYEQYF. In DNA, the CDR3 is TGTGCCAGCAGGCTGACAGGTACCTACGAGCAGTACTTC.

The chain uses TRBV27 and TRBJ2-7, with 9 bases identical to TRBD2. V lost 10 bases to trimming and J lost 0 bases; unmatched junction nucleotides: 7. CDR3 length: 14 residues. Germline CDR1 reads MNHEY; CDR2 reads SMNVEV (reference sequence). CDR3 protein: CATASSGNSYEQYF. The CDR3 DNA follows: TGTGCCACCGCTTCTAGCGGGAACTCCTACGAGCAGTACTTC.

The gene calls are TRBV29-1 and TRBJ2-7; 7 bases are shared with TRBD2. Germline V gives CDR1 SQVTM, CDR2 ANQGSEA. Trimming took 4 bases from V and 0 from J; bases not matched to a gene: 3. CDR3 length: 13 residues. CDR3 in DNA: TGCAGCGTTGGCCTAGCGGCCTCCTACGAGCAGTACTTC. Amino acid sequence: CSVGLAASYEQYF.

The sample holds a few counts of this clonotype. This chain joins TRBV29-1 and TRBJ2-1; possibly TRBD2 for D (6 bases). CDR3 length: 13 residues. In germline, CDR1 is SQVTM, CDR2 ANQGSEA. The ends were cut back, 8 bases at V and 9 bases at J, with 20 bases in the middle. The CDR3 bases are TGCAGCTTGACGGCGGGAAGGGTCGGTGAGCAGTTCTTC. Protein: CSLTAGRVGEQFF.

This clonotype came up a few times. J is TRBJ2-3 and V is TRBV7-3, with TRBD2 matching over 10 bases. Germline lookup yields CDR1 SGHTA and CDR2 FQGTGA. CDR3 length: 16 residues. The ends lost 2 bases at V and 5 bases at J; junction bases unmatched: 7. CDR3 residues: CASSLDPSGSIDTQYF. Here the CDR3 DNA reads TGTGCCAGCAGCTTAGACCCTAGCGGGAGTATAGATACGCAGTATTTT.

The V gene is TRBV5-1, the J gene TRBJ2-4; D perhaps matches TRBD1 (5 bases). This CDR3 has 17 residues. CDR1 is SGHRS and CDR2 is YFSETQ in the germline V gene. With 0 bases removed from V and 2 bases from J, the gap between germline ends came to 15 bases. The CDR3 protein is CASSLVFSRATKNIQYF. For the CDR3, the DNA is TGCGCCAGCAGCTTGGTGTTTAGCAGGGCAACCAAAAACATTCAGTACTTC.

This clonotype was counted a few times. The chain carries TRBV29-1 and TRBJ2-7; D not certain. The CDR3 sequence is 12 residues long. Looked up from germline, CDR1 is SQVTM and CDR2 is ANQGSEA. V was trimmed by 0 bases and J by 3 bases, leaving 6 bases between them. In DNA, the CDR3 is TGCAGCGTTGAAGATCCTCACTACGAGCAGTACTTC. The encoded protein is CSVEDPHYEQYF.

This clonotype was seen a few times. The chain is built from TRBV5-1 and TRBJ2-7; D perhaps matches TRBD2 (7 bases). CDR1 is SGHRS, CDR2 YFSETQ, per germline. The CDR3 spans 16 residues. V lost 0 bases to trimming and J lost 0 bases, with 13 bases between them. CDR3 residues: CASSLEGGGHSYEQYF. In DNA form, the CDR3 reads TGCGCCAGCAGCTTGGAAGGCGGGGGCCACTCCTACGAGCAGTACTTC. Full variable domain (outside the CDR3, taken from reference TRBV5-1 and TRBJ2-7): KAGVTQTPRYLIKTRGQQVTLSCSPISGHRSVSWYQQTPGQGLQFLFEYFSETQRNKGNFPGRFSGRQFSNSRSEMNVSTLELGDSALYLCASSLEGGGHSYEQYFGPGTRLTVT.

This chain connects TRBV6-5 to TRBJ1-2, with D hard to call. Germline CDR1 is MNHEY and CDR2 is SVGAGI. The CDR3 loop spans 14 amino acids. V was trimmed by 2 bases and J by 8 bases, leaving 15 bases between them. CDR3: CASSYAGGGWGYTF. The CDR3 nucleotides are TGTGCCAGCAGTTACGCAGGCGGAGGGTGGGGCTACACCTTC.

A few counts support this clonotype. The chain combines TRBV7-6 with TRBJ1-2, with TRBD1 as a possible D gene (6 bases). V gave up 6 bases and J gave up 8 bases, with 16 bases separating them. The CDR3 contains 13 residues. Germline CDR1 and CDR2: SGHVS and FNYEAQ. CDR3 in DNA: TGTGCCAGCAGTTATACAGGGTTGAAGGGCTACACCTTC. Its translation is CASSYTGLKGYTF.